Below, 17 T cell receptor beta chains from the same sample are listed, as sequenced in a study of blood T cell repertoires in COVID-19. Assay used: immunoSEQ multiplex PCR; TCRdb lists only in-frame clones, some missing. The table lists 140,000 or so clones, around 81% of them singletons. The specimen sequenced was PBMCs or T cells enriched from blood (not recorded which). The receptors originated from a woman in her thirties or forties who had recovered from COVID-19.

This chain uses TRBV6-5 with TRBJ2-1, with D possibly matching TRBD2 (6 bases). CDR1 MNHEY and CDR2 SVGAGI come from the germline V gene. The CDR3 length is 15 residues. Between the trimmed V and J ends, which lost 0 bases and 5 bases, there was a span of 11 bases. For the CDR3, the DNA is TGTGCCAGCAGTTACTCACGGGGGAGAGACAATGAGCAGTTCTTC. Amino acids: CASSYSRGRDNEQFF.

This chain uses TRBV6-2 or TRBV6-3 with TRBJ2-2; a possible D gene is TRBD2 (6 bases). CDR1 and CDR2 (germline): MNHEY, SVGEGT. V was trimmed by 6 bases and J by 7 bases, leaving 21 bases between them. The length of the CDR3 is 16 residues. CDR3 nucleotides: TGTGCCAGCAGCTCCCGGCTAGCGAGGTCGGGCGGGGAGCTGTTTTTT. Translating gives CASSSRLARSGGELFF.

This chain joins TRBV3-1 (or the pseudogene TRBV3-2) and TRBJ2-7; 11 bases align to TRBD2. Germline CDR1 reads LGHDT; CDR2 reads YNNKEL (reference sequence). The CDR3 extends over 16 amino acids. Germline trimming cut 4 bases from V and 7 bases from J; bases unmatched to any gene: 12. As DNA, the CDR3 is TGTGCCAGCAGCCTTATACTAGCGGGGGAGGTTCGGGAGCAGTACTTC. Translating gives CASSLILAGEVREQYF.

The CDR3 DNA reads as TGTGCCAGTAGTATGGGGACAAACTATGGCTACACCTTC. Translating gives CASSMGTNYGYTF. The genes are TRBV19 and TRBJ1-2; TRBD1 is a possible D gene (6 bases). The V gene lost 3 bases and the J gene lost 2 bases, with 7 bases spanning the gap. Germline values: CDR1 LNHDA, CDR2 SQIVND (reference sequence). The CDR3 runs 13 residues.

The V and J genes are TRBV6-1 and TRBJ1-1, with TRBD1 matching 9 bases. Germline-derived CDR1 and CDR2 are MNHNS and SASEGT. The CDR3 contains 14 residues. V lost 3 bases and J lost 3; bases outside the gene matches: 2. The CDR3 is CASSEDRGYTEAFF. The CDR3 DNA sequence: TGTGCCAGCAGTGAGGACAGGGGTTACACTGAAGCTTTCTTT.

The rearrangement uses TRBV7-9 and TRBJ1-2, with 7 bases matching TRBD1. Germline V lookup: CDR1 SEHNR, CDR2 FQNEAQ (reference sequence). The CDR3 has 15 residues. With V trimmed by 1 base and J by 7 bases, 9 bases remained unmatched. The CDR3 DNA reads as TGTGCCAGCAGCTTAGGGGGCAGGGGGATCGGTGGCTACACCTTC. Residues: CASSLGGRGIGGYTF.

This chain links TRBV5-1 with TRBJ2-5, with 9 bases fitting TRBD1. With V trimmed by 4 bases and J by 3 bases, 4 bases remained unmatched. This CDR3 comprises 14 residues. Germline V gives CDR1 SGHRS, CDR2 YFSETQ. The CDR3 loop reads CASSPGQGKETQYF. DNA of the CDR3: TGCGCCAGCAGCCCAGGACAGGGGAAAGAGACCCAGTACTTC.

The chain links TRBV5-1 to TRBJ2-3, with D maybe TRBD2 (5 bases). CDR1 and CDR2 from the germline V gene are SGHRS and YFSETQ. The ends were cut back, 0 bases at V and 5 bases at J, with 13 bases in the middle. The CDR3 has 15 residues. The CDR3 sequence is CASSLASREGDTQYF. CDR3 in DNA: TGCGCCAGCAGCTTGGCTAGCCGAGAAGGAGATACGCAGTATTTT. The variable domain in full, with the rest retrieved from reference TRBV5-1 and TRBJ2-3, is KAGVTQTPRYLIKTRGQQVTLSCSPISGHRSVSWYQQTPGQGLQFLFEYFSETQRNKGNFPGRFSGRQFSNSRSEMNVSTLELGDSALYLCASSLASREGDTQYFGPGTRLTVL.

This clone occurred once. The CDR3 DNA reads as TGTGCCAGCAGCTTTGGACTAGCGGGAGGGGGGACCCAGTACTTC. It is translated as CASSFGLAGGGTQYF. The gene calls are TRBV7-8 and TRBJ2-5, with TRBD2 matching over 15 bases. The V segment lost 3 bases and the J segment 7 bases; nucleotides outside the gene matches: 3. The CDR3 contains 15 residues. The germline gives CDR1 SGHVS, CDR2 FQNEAQ.

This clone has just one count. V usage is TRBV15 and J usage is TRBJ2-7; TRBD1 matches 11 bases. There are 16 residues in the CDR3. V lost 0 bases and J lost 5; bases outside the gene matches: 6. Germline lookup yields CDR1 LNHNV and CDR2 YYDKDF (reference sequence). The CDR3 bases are TGTGCCACCAGCAGAGATCGGGACAGGGGGGATAACGAGCAGTACTTC. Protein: CATSRDRDRGDNEQYF.

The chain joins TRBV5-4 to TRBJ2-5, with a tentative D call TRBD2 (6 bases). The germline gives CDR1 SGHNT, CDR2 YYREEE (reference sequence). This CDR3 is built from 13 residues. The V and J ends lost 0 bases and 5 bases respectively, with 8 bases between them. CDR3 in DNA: TGTGCCAGCAGCTTGGACGGAGGGGAGACCCAGTACTTC. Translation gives CASSLDGGETQYF.

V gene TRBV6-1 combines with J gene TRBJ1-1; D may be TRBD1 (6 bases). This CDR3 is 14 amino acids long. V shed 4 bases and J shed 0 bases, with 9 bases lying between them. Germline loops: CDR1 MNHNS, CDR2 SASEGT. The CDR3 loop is CASSVGTLNTEAFF. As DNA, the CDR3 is TGTGCCAGCAGTGTGGGGACACTGAACACTGAAGCTTTCTTT.

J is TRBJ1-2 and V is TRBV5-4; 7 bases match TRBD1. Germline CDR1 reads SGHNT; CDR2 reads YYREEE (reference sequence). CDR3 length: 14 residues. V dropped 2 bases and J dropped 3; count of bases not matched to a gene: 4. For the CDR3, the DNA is TGTGCCAGCAGCTTCGGACAGGCGGACTATGGCTACACCTTC. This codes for CASSFGQADYGYTF.

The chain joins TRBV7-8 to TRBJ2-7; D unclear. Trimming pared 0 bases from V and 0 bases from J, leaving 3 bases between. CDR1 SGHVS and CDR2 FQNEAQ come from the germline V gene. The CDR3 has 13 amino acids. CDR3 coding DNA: TGTGCCAGCAGCTTAGCCTCCTCCTACGAGCAGTACTTC. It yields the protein CASSLASSYEQYF.

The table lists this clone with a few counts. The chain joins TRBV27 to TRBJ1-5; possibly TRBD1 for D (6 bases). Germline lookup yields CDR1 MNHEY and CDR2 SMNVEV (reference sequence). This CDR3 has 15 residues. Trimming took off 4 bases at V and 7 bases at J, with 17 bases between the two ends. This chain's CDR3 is CASSSRGEGGQPQHF. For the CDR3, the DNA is TGTGCCAGCAGTTCCCGTGGGGAGGGGGGCCAGCCCCAGCATTTT.

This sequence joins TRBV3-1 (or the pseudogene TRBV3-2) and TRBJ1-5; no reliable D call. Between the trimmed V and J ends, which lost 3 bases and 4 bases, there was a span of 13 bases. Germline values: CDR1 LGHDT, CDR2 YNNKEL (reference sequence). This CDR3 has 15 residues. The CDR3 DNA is TGTGCCAGCAGCCAGACGAGGTTCGGGAATCAGCCCCAGCATTTT. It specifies CASSQTRFGNQPQHF.

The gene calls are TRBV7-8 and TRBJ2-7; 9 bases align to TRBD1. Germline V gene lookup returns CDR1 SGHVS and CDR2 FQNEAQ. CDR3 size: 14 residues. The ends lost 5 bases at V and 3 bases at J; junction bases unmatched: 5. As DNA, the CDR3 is TGTGCCAGCAGCACTCAGGACAGGGGCTACGAGCAGTACTTC. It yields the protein CASSTQDRGYEQYF.